This T cell receptor (beta chain) was retrieved from a study of blood T cell repertoires in COVID-19. On the study more broadly: The analysed material was cDNA or gDNA that came from T cells, B-cell-depleted T cells, or PBMCs.

Germline assignment: CDR1 SGHRS and CDR2 YFSETQ. CDR3 length: 15 residues. After removal of 1 base from V and 7 bases from J, the junction contained 8 bases not matched to a gene. The age range of participants was about 18 to 95 years, with residence in approximately 25 US areas. Clinical histories supplied by participants themselves formed the basis of cohort assignment. How the authors handled the data: Reference gene primer amplification gave nucleated cell count estimates. Sequencing used immunoSEQ multiplex PCR; TCRdb keeps in-frame clones, though not all of them. Clone size and the V and J calls come from that table; the DNA yielded D and trimming. The table includes 200,000 to 250,000 clones, about 86% detected once.

J is TRBJ1-5 and V is TRBV5-1; 7 bases align to TRBD1. The origin of this receptor is a woman aged 40-49 years with acute COVID-19. Sequences were obtained from PBMCs or T cells enriched from blood (not recorded which). The CDR3 sequence: CASSLLGGEGQPQHF. The CDR3 DNA reads TGCGCCAGCAGCTTGTTAGGGGGCGAGGGACAGCCCCAGCATTTT.